This T cell receptor (beta chain) was retrieved from a study of radiation and T cells in renal cell carcinoma. Study-wide results and limits: Top tumor clonotypes rose in blood 2 weeks post-radiation, then contracted.

Time point of the sample: baseline pretreatment blood. As for treatment: 15 Gy SBRT to primary tumor, nephrectomy 4 weeks later. Only one count was recorded for this clone. What it binds is not known. Generated by immunoSEQ multiplex PCR, the TCRdb table keeps only in-frame clones and is missing some. The profile shows approximately 150,000 clones, 70% to 90% of them singletons. Looked up from germline, CDR1 is DFQATT and CDR2 is SNEGSKA (reference sequence). The CDR3 loop spans 11 amino acids. The germline V and J ends were trimmed by 5 bases and 4 bases, with 8 bases remaining between them. V is TRBV20-1 and J is TRBJ1-2, with D unclear. The sequencing used blood, collected from a patient whose treatment included radiotherapy and nephrectomy. This sequence was found in a woman aged 50 to 65 with renal cell carcinoma. The chain's CDR3 is CSAAPAYGYTF. CDR3 coding DNA: TGCAGTGCTGCCCCGGCCTATGGCTACACCTTC.